The source of this T cell receptor beta chain is a study of control samples from healthy donors and cancer patients. Generated by immunoSEQ multiplex PCR, the TCRdb table keeps only in-frame clones and is missing some. The sample consists of 150,000 or so clones, 80% to 95% of them appearing once. The CDR3 totals 14 residues. V lost 5 bases to trimming and J lost 5 bases, with 15 bases between them. Germline CDR1 reads LNHDA; CDR2 reads SQIVND (reference sequence). The chain uses TRBV19 and TRBJ1-1; D call uncertain. The material sequenced was blood. This receptor was obtained from a young man in good health. The CDR3 loop is CASSPRGGQTEAFF. The CDR3 DNA reads TGTGCCAGTAGTCCCCGGGGAGGGCAAACTGAAGCTTTCTTT.